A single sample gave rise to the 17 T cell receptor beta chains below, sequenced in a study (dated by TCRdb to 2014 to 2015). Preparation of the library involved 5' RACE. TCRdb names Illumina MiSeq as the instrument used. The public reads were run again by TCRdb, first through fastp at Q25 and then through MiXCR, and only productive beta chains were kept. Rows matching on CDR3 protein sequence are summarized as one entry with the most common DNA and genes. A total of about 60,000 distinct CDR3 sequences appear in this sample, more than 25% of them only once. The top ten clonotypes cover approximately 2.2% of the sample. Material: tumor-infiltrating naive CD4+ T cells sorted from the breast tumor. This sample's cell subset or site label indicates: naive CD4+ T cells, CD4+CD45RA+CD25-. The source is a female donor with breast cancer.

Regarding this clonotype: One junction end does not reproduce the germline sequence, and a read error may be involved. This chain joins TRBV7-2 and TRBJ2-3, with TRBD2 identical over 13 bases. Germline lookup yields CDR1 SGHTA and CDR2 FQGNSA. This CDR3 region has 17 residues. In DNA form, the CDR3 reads TGTGCCAGCAGCGAGATTCGACTAGCGGGAGGAGCAGATACGCGGTATTTT. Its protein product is CASSEIRLAGGADTRYF.

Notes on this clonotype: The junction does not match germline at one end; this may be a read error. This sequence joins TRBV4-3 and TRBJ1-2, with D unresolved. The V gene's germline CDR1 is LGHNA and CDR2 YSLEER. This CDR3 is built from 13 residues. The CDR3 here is CASSLLRVHGYAF. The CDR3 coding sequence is TGCGCCAGCAGCCTACTCCGGGTGCATGGCTACGCCTTC.

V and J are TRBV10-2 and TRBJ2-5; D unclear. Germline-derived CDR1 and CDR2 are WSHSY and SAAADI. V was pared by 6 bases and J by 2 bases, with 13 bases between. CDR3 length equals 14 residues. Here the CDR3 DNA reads TGCGCCAGCAGCTACGTGGGTGTACAAGAGACCCAGTACTTC. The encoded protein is CASSYVGVQETQYF.

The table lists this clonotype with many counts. CDR3 sequence reads: CASSLGNSQETQYF. As DNA, the CDR3 is TGCGCCAGCAGCTTGGGTAACTCTCAAGAGACCCAGTACTTC. The chain uses TRBV5-1 and TRBJ2-5; D call uncertain. CDR1 and CDR2 from the germline V gene are SGHRS and YFSETQ. V lost 0 bases to trimming and J lost 2 bases, with 8 bases between them. The CDR3 has 14 amino acids.

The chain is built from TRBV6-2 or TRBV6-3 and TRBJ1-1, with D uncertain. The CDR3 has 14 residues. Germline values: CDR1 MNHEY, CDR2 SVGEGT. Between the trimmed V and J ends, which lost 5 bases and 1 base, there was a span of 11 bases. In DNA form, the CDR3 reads TGTGCCAGCAGTCTTGGCTCGGAGAACACTGAAGCTTTCTTT. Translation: CASSLGSENTEAFF.

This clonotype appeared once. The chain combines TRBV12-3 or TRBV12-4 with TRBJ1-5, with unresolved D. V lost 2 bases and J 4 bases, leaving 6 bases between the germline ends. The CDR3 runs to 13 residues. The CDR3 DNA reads TGTGCCAGCAGTTTACACGGGAATCAGCCCCAGCATTTT. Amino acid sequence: CASSLHGNQPQHF.

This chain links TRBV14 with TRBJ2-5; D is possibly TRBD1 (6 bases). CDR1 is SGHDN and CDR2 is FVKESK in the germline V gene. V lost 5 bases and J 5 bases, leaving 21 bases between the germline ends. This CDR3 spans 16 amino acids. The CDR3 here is CASSKLRTASRETQYF. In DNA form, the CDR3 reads TGTGCCAGCAGCAAACTTCGGACAGCCTCCCGGGAGACCCAGTACTTC.

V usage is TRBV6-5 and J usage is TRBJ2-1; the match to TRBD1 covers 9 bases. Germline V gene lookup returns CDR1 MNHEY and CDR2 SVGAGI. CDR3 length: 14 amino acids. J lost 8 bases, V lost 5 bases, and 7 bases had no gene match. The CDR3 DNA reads TGTGCCAGCAGTGTTAACAGGGGGCCGGATGAGCAGTTCTTC. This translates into CASSVNRGPDEQFF.

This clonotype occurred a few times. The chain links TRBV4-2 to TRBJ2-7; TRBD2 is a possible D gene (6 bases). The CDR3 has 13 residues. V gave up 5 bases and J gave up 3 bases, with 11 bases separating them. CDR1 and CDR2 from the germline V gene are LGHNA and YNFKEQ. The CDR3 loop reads CASSRHSGYEQYF. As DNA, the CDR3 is TGTGCCAGCAGCAGACATAGCGGCTACGAGCAGTACTTC.

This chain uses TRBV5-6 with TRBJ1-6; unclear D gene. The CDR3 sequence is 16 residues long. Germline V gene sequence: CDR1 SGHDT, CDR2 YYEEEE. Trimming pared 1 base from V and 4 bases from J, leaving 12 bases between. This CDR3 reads CASSLPVNSYNSPLHF. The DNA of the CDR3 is TGTGCCAGCAGCTTGCCAGTCAACTCTTATAATTCACCCCTCCACTTT. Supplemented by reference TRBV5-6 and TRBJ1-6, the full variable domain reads DAGVTQSPTHLIKTRGQQVTLRCSPKSGHDTVSWYQQALGQGPQFIFQYYEEEERQRGNFPDRFSGHQFPNYSSELNVNALLLGDSALYLCASSLPVNSYNSPLHFGNGTRLTVT.

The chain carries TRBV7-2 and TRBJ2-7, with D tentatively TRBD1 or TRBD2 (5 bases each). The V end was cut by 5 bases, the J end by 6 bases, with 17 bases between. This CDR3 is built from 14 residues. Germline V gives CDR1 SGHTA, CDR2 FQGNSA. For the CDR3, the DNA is TGTGCCAGCAGCCTCCCGGGGCTAGTTCGCGAGCAGTACTTC. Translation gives CASSLPGLVREQYF. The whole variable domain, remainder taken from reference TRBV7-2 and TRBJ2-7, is GAGVSQSPSNKVTEKGKDVELRCDPISGHTALYWYRQSLGQGLEFLIYFQGNSAPDKSGLPSDRFSAERTGGSVSTLTIQRTQQEDSAVYLCASSLPGLVREQYFGPGTRLTVT.

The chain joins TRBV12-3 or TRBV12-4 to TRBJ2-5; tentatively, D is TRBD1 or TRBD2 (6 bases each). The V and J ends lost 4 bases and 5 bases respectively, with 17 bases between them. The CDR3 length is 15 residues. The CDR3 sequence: CASSSRGGQAETQYF. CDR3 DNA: TGTGCCAGCAGTTCCCGAGGGGGGCAGGCTGAGACCCAGTACTTC.

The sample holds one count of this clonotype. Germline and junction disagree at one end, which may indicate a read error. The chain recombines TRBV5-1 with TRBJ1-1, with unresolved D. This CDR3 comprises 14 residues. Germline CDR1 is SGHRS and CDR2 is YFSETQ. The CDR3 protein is CASSLEAVNTEALF. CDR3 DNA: TGCGCCAGCAGCTTGGAGGCGGTGAACACCGAAGCTCTCTTT.

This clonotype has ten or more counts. CDR3 nucleotide sequence: TGTGCCAGCGGAATTAACACTGAAGCTTTCTTT. It translates to CASGINTEAFF. The chain carries TRBV28 and TRBJ1-1; D unresolved. Trimming cost V 8 bases and J 2 bases, with 6 bases left between them. CDR1 MDHEN and CDR2 SYDVKM come from the germline V gene. The CDR3 has 11 amino acids. The variable domain in full, with the rest retrieved from reference TRBV28 and TRBJ1-1, is DVKVTQSSRYLVKRTGEKVFLECVQDMDHENMFWYRQDPGLGLRLIYFSYDVKMKEKGDIPEGYSVSREKKERFSLILESASTNQTSMYLCASGINTEAFFGQGTRLTVV.

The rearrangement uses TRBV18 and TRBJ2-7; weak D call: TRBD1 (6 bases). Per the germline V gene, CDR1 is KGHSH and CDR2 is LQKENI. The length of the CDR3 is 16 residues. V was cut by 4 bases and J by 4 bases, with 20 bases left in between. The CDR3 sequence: CASSQQKTGLRYEQYF. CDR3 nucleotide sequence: TGTGCCAGCTCACAACAGAAAACAGGGTTAAGGTACGAGCAGTACTTC.

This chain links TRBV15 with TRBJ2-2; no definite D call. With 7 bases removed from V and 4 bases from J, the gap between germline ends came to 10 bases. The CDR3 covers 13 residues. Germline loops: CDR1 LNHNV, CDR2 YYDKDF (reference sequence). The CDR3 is CATNSRPTGELFF. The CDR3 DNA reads TGTGCCACCAACAGCCGACCCACCGGGGAGCTGTTTTTT.

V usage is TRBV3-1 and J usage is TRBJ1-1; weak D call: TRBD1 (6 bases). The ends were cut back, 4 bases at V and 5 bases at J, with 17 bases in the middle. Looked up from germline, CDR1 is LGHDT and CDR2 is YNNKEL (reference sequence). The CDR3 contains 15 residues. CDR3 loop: CASSRGALSETEAFF. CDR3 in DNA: TGTGCCAGCAGCCGGGGGGCCCTCTCGGAGACTGAAGCTTTCTTT.